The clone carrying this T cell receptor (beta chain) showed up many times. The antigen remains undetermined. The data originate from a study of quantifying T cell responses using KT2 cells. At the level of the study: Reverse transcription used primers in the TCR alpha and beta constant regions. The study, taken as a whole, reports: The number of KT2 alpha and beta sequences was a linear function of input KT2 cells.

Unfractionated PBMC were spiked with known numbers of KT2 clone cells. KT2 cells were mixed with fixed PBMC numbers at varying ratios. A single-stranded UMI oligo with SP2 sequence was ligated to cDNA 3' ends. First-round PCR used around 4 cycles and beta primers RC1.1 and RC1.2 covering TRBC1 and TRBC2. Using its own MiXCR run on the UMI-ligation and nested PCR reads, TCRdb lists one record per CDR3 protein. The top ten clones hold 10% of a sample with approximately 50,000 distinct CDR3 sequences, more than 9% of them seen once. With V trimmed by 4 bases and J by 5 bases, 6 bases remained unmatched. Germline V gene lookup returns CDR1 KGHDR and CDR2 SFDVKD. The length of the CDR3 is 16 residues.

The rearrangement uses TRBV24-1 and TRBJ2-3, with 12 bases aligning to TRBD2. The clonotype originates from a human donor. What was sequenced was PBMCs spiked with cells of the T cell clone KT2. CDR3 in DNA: TGTGCCACCAGTGAACCGACTAGCGGGAGTAGAGATACGCAGTATTTT. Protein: CATSEPTSGSRDTQYF.